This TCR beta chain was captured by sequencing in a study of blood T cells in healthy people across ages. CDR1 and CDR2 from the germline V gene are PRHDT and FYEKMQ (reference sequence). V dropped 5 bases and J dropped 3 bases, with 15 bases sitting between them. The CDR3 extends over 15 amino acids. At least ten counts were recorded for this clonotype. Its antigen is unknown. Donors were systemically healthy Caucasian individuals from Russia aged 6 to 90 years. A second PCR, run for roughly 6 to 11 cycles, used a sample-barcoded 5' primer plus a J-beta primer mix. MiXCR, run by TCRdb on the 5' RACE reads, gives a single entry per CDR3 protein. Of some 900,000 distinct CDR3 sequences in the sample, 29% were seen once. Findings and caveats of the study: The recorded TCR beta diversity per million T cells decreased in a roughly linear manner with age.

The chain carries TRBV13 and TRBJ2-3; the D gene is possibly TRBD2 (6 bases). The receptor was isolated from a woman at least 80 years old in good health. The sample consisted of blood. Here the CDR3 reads CASSRARGITDTQYF. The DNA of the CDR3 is TGTGCCAGCAGCCGCGCTCGCGGGATAACAGATACGCAGTATTTT.